The 30 T cell receptor beta chains below were found in one sample sequenced in a study of spatial heterogeneity in lung cancer. Stated time point: sample taken at primary tumor resection. TCRdb recomputed calls from the 5' RACE reads with MiXCR, one row per CDR3 protein. Of just under 95,000 distinct CDR3 sequences listed, around 12% are singletons. The material was PBMCs, obtained at surgery. The receptors here all came from a male donor with early-stage non-small cell lung cancer.

V gene TRBV7-2 combines with J gene TRBJ2-3; D is uncertain. CDR3 size: 15 residues. Germline lookup yields CDR1 SGHTA and CDR2 FQGNSA. The V end lost 1 base, the J end lost 0 bases, and 8 bases lay between the germline ends. CDR3 bases: TGTGCCAGCAGCTTAGTGAGGTCTAGCACAGATACGCAGTATTTT. Its translation is CASSLVRSSTDTQYF.

This sequence joins TRBV20-1 and TRBJ2-2; TRBD2 matches 10 bases. Looked up from germline, CDR1 is DFQATT and CDR2 is SNEGSKA (reference sequence). This CDR3 is 15 amino acids long. V trimming: 2 bases; J trimming: 0 bases; junction bases outside the gene matches: 0. The CDR3 loop reads CSARTSGANTGELFF. CDR3 coding DNA: TGCAGTGCTAGAACTAGCGGGGCGAACACCGGGGAGCTGTTTTTT.

This clonotype was detected a few times. The rearrangement links TRBV7-2 to TRBJ2-1; D gene uncertain. The CDR3 totals 15 residues. With 0 bases removed from V and 1 base from J, the gap between germline ends came to 7 bases. Germline V gene data show CDR1 as SGHTA and CDR2 as FQGNSA. CDR3 region: CASSLAFASYNEQFF. For the CDR3, the DNA is TGTGCCAGCAGCTTAGCCTTCGCATCCTACAATGAGCAGTTCTTC.

The J gene is TRBJ2-2, the V gene TRBV5-1; possibly TRBD1 for D (6 bases). The CDR3 is made up of 15 amino acids. V was clipped by 0 bases and J by 4 bases, with 10 bases between them. CDR1 and CDR2 from the germline V gene are SGHRS and YFSETQ. The CDR3 loop is CASSLVRTVTGELFF. The DNA for the CDR3 is TGCGCCAGCAGCTTGGTACGGACAGTCACCGGGGAGCTGTTTTTT. Combining the CDR3 with reference TRBV5-1 and TRBJ2-2 gives the whole variable domain KAGVTQTPRYLIKTRGQQVTLSCSPISGHRSVSWYQQTPGQGLQFLFEYFSETQRNKGNFPGRFSGRQFSNSRSEMNVSTLELGDSALYLCASSLVRTVTGELFFGEGSRLTVL.

The chain recombines TRBV6-6 with TRBJ2-1, with 9 positions matching TRBD2. The germline V gene has CDR1 MNHNY and CDR2 SVGAGI (reference sequence). This CDR3 is built from 16 residues. The trim removed 5 bases at V and 3 bases at J, leaving 8 bases unmatched. In nucleotides, the CDR3 is TGTGCCAGCAGTAAATTGACTAGCGGAGACTACAATGAGCAGTTCTTC. Encoded protein: CASSKLTSGDYNEQFF.

The table lists this clonotype with a few counts. The chain links TRBV24-1 to TRBJ2-2; unclear D gene. This CDR3 region has 15 residues. Germline values: CDR1 KGHDR, CDR2 SFDVKD. The germline V and J ends were trimmed by 3 bases and 6 bases, with 13 bases remaining between them. DNA of the CDR3: TGTGCCACCAGTGATCCCCGAGTGGGATCCGGGGAGCTGTTTTTT. Translated, it gives CATSDPRVGSGELFF.

The chain joins TRBV5-1 to TRBJ2-1; TRBD1 agrees at 10 bases. Germline V gives CDR1 SGHRS, CDR2 YFSETQ. This CDR3 has 21 amino acids. The V and J ends lost 1 base and 7 bases, in that order; junction bases with no gene match: 23. CDR3 residues: CASSLPAPGQGFRFKRNEQFF. In DNA form, the CDR3 reads TGCGCCAGCAGCTTGCCAGCCCCGGGACAGGGGTTTAGGTTTAAGAGGAATGAGCAGTTCTTC.

This clonotype has more than one count but fewer than ten. The chain is built from TRBV24-1 and TRBJ2-2; TRBD1 is a possible D gene (6 bases). Germline V gene sequence: CDR1 KGHDR, CDR2 SFDVKD. V was trimmed by 3 bases and J by 5 bases, leaving 15 bases between them. The length of the CDR3 is 16 residues. The CDR3 nucleotides read TGTGCCACCAGTGATCCCACAGGGTTCGGGACCGGGGAGCTGTTTTTT. It specifies CATSDPTGFGTGELFF.

This chain links TRBV6-5 with TRBJ1-6; D is undetermined. The CDR3 contains 14 residues. Trimming stripped 0 bases from V and 7 bases from J, with 7 bases between. Germline-derived CDR1 and CDR2 are MNHEY and SVGAGI. The CDR3 nucleotides read TGTGCCAGCAGTTACTCGCGGGAAAATTCACCCCTCCACTTT. Translated, it gives CASSYSRENSPLHF.

This clonotype has more than one count but fewer than ten. The rearrangement joins TRBV19 to TRBJ2-7; 10 nucleotides agree with TRBD1. Germline V gene data show CDR1 as LNHDA and CDR2 as SQIVND (reference sequence). Trimming took 8 bases from V and 4 from J; bases not matched to a gene: 8. CDR3 length equals 14 residues. CDR3 bases: TGTGCCAGTCGGCTCCGGGACAGGGGATACGAGCAGTACTTC. It is translated as CASRLRDRGYEQYF.

The rearrangement joins TRBV20-1 to TRBJ2-6; D unclear. This CDR3 region has 18 residues. Looked up from germline, CDR1 is DFQATT and CDR2 is SNEGSKA (reference sequence). V was shortened by 0 bases and J by 0 bases, with 15 bases between the two germline ends. The CDR3 DNA is TGCAGTGCTAGAGATGGTGGCAAGCGACGCTCTGGGGCCAACGTCCTGACTTTC. Translating it yields CSARDGGKRRSGANVLTF.

The rearrangement joins TRBV29-1 to TRBJ2-3, with 7 bases that match TRBD2. Germline V gives CDR1 SQVTM, CDR2 ANQGSEA. The ends lost 3 bases at V and 4 bases at J; junction bases unmatched: 4. The CDR3 spans 13 residues. The CDR3 nucleotides are TGCAGCGTTGATGCTAGCGGAGCAGATACGCAGTATTTT. Amino acid sequence: CSVDASGADTQYF.

This clonotype was seen more than once but under ten times. The rearrangement links TRBV7-2 to TRBJ2-2, with D hard to call. Deletions cut 5 bases from V and 8 bases from J, with 15 bases between. CDR3 length equals 14 residues. Germline V lookup: CDR1 SGHTA, CDR2 FQGNSA. In DNA form, the CDR3 reads TGTGCCAGCAGCCCCTACGATCAGATAGGGGAGCTGTTTTTT. Protein sequence: CASSPYDQIGELFF.

This clonotype occurred a few times. The chain uses TRBV7-9 and TRBJ1-5; no firm D call. This CDR3 has 14 residues. The germline V gene has CDR1 SEHNR and CDR2 FQNEAQ (reference sequence). The V end was cut by 1 base, the J end by 3 bases, with 7 bases between. CDR3 bases: TGTGCCAGCAGCTTAGAAGGCTTCAATCAGCCCCAGCATTTT. Its translation: CASSLEGFNQPQHF.

This clonotype was counted between two and nine times. The chain recombines TRBV7-8 with TRBJ2-7; TRBD1 matches at 9 bases. V was pared by 3 bases and J by 1 base, with 4 bases of the junction left unmatched. The CDR3 is 15 residues long. Per the germline V gene, CDR1 is SGHVS and CDR2 is FQNEAQ. The CDR3 loop is CASSFDRGGSYEQYF. The CDR3, as DNA: TGTGCCAGCAGCTTCGACAGGGGGGGTTCCTACGAGCAGTACTTC.

The J gene is TRBJ2-5, the V gene TRBV14, with TRBD2 matching over 7 bases. The germline gives CDR1 SGHDN, CDR2 FVKESK. Trimming removed 3 bases from V and 4 bases from J; junction bases left unmatched: 11. The CDR3 extends over 16 amino acids. CDR3 nucleotide sequence: TGTGCCAGCAGCCACCAACTAGCGTTCGGGGGAGAGACCCAGTACTTC. As protein: CASSHQLAFGGETQYF.

J is TRBJ2-3 and V is TRBV7-9; D unresolved. This CDR3 is built from 14 residues. Germline-derived CDR1 and CDR2 are SEHNR and FQNEAQ (reference sequence). V lost 2 bases and J lost 2, with 8 bases in between. The CDR3 reads CASSLITTTDTQYF. DNA for the CDR3: TGTGCCAGCAGCTTAATAACAACCACAGATACGCAGTATTTT.

The rearrangement joins TRBV6-6 to TRBJ2-1; D not resolved. Germline CDR1 is MNHNY and CDR2 is SVGAGI (reference sequence). The V end was cut by 2 bases, the J end by 8 bases, with 4 bases between. The CDR3 has 11 amino acids. The CDR3: CASSYRDEQFF. The CDR3 region has the DNA TGTGCCAGCAGTTACAGGGATGAGCAGTTCTTC.

There are a few counts of this clonotype. The V call is TRBV27, the J call TRBJ2-5; 7 positions match TRBD2. CDR3 length: 16 residues. V trimming: 5 bases; J trimming: 0 bases; junction bases outside the gene matches: 9. Germline-derived CDR1 and CDR2 are MNHEY and SMNVEV (reference sequence). The CDR3 sequence is CASSPPSSGNQETQYF. The CDR3, as DNA: TGTGCCAGCAGTCCCCCATCGAGCGGGAACCAAGAGACCCAGTACTTC.

The table lists this clonotype with a few counts. The chain uses TRBV5-1 and TRBJ2-3; the D gene could be TRBD1 or TRBD2 (5 bases each). This CDR3 is built from 15 residues. The germline gives CDR1 SGHRS, CDR2 YFSETQ. Between the trimmed V and J ends, which lost 4 bases and 5 bases, there was a span of 17 bases. CDR3 residues: CASSIRDPAGDTQYF. In DNA, the CDR3 is TGCGCCAGCAGCATCCGGGACCCTGCCGGAGATACGCAGTATTTT.

This chain links TRBV7-2 with TRBJ2-2; 11 bases align to TRBD1. The germline CDR1 and CDR2 sequences are SGHTA and FQGNSA. The CDR3 covers 15 residues. The J segment lost 6 bases and the V segment lost 6 bases, leaving 6 bases of the junction unmatched. CDR3 sequence reads: CASRRTGGDAGELFF. CDR3 DNA sequence: TGTGCCAGCAGACGGACAGGGGGCGATGCCGGGGAGCTGTTTTTT. The full variable domain, rest sourced from reference TRBV7-2 and TRBJ2-2, is GAGVSQSPSNKVTEKGKDVELRCDPISGHTALYWYRQSLGQGLEFLIYFQGNSAPDKSGLPSDRFSAERTGGSVSTLTIQRTQQEDSAVYLCASRRTGGDAGELFFGEGSRLTVL.

This clonotype was seen more than once but under ten times. The V gene is TRBV6-6, the J gene TRBJ2-3, with D maybe TRBD1 (5 bases). Germline CDR1 and CDR2: MNHNY and SVGAGI (reference sequence). The CDR3 contains 13 residues. V lost 0 bases, J lost 8 bases, and 9 bases lay in between. The CDR3, as DNA: TGTGCCAGCAGTTACTCCGGGCAGGGTACGCAGTATTTT. Its translation is CASSYSGQGTQYF.

In this sample, this clonotype turned up a few times. The V gene is TRBV14, the J gene TRBJ2-5; D is undetermined. The germline V gene has CDR1 SGHDN and CDR2 FVKESK. The CDR3 loop spans 11 amino acids. The V and J ends lost 4 bases and 4 bases respectively, with 4 bases between them. The CDR3: CASSRGETQYF. The DNA of the CDR3 is TGTGCCAGCAGCCGAGGAGAGACCCAGTACTTC.

The gene calls are TRBV10-3 and TRBJ2-1, with D hard to call. There are 14 residues in the CDR3. V was shortened by 3 bases and J by 9 bases, with 15 bases between the two germline ends. Germline V gene sequence: CDR1 ENHRY, CDR2 SYGVKD. CDR3 amino acids: CAISENPKGGEQFF. As DNA, the CDR3 is TGTGCCATCAGTGAAAATCCGAAGGGCGGTGAGCAGTTCTTC.

This clonotype was detected only a few times. The CDR3 DNA follows: TGTGCCAGCTCACCACCGTCTTTACCTAATGAAAAACTGTTTTTT. It encodes CASSPPSLPNEKLFF. J is TRBJ1-4 and V is TRBV18; D not resolved. Germline CDR1 and CDR2: KGHSH and LQKENI. Trimming cost V 0 bases and J 3 bases, with 8 bases left between them. The CDR3 extends over 15 amino acids. Drawing the rest from reference TRBV18 and TRBJ1-4, the complete variable domain is NAGVMQNPRHLVRRRGQEARLRCSPMKGHSHVYWYRQLPEEGLKFMVYLQKENIIDESGMPKERFSAEFPKEGPSILRIQQVVRGDSAAYFCASSPPSLPNEKLFFGSGTQLSVL.

This clonotype has only a few counts. The chain carries TRBV11-2 and TRBJ2-4; D is unclear. Trimming stripped 0 bases from V and 7 bases from J, with 4 bases between. Looked up from germline, CDR1 is SGHAT and CDR2 is FQNNGV. This CDR3 has 12 amino acids. CDR3 coding DNA: TGTGCCAGCAGCTTAGAGGGGAACATTCAGTACTTC. Translated: CASSLEGNIQYF. The full variable domain, its missing parts supplied by reference TRBV11-2 and TRBJ2-4, is EAGVAQSPRYKIIEKRQSVAFWCNPISGHATLYWYQQILGQGPKLLIQFQNNGVVDDSQLPKDRFSAERLKGVDSTLKIQPAKLEDSAVYLCASSLEGNIQYFGAGTRLSVL.

This clonotype was found a few times. The chain has TRBV7-3 and TRBJ2-5; D is uncertain. Germline V lookup: CDR1 SGHTA, CDR2 FQGTGA. This CDR3 comprises 15 residues. Trimming took off 5 bases at V and 2 bases at J, with 15 bases between the two ends. The CDR3 loop reads CASSPTYREQETQYF. CDR3 DNA: TGTGCCAGCAGCCCCACGTACCGTGAGCAAGAGACCCAGTACTTC.

This clonotype came up many times. V usage is TRBV20-1 and J usage is TRBJ1-5, with 9 nucleotides matching TRBD1. This CDR3 has 14 residues. J was trimmed by 3 bases and V by 5 bases; bases with no gene match: 5. Per the germline V gene, CDR1 is DFQATT and CDR2 is SNEGSKA (reference sequence). CDR3 sequence reads: CSAGTGGINQPQHF. The CDR3 bases are TGCAGTGCTGGAACAGGGGGCATCAATCAGCCCCAGCATTTT.

The chain employs TRBV7-2 and TRBJ2-7; perhaps D is TRBD1 or TRBD2 (5 bases each). The CDR3 contains 14 residues. Germline assignment: CDR1 SGHTA and CDR2 FQGNSA. The V end lost 4 bases, the J end lost 6 bases, and 16 bases lay between the germline ends. Here the CDR3 reads CASSSGTPLREQYF. The CDR3 DNA sequence: TGTGCCAGCAGCTCCGGGACCCCGCTTCGCGAGCAGTACTTC.

The J gene is TRBJ1-6, the V gene TRBV11-1; D is perhaps TRBD1 (6 bases). The CDR3 covers 14 residues. Germline CDR1 is SGHAT and CDR2 is FQDESV (reference sequence). Trimming took 3 bases from V and 7 from J, leaving 10 bases between them. Here the CDR3 DNA reads TGTGCCAGCAGCTTGGTTCAGGGGAATTCACCCCTCCACTTT. It specifies CASSLVQGNSPLHF.